These 13 T cell receptor beta chains were all obtained from the same sample, sequenced in a study of blood T cell repertoires in COVID-19. Sequencing was performed with immunoSEQ multiplex PCR; in TCRdb, only in-frame clones are kept and a portion is missing. Here the sample spans approximately 210,000 clones, roughly 80% being singletons. The sequenced material came from peripheral blood. These receptors came from a human donor in a cohort sampled during active COVID-19.

This clone was seen a single time. The chain employs TRBV29-1 and TRBJ1-1; tentative D call: TRBD1 (5 bases). CDR3 length equals 14 residues. Per germline, CDR1 SQVTM and CDR2 ANQGSEA. The V end lost 3 bases, the J end lost 4 bases, and 15 bases lay between the germline ends. In nucleotides, the CDR3 is TGCAGCGTTGAGCCGGGCAGGGAGGCCACTGAAGCTTTCTTT. Translation gives CSVEPGREATEAFF.

Worth noting for this clone: Other DNA sequences within the sample encode an identical CDR3. Written as DNA, the CDR3 is TGTGCCAGCAGCGGACAGGGGAACCAGCCCCAGCATTTT. It yields the protein CASSGQGNQPQHF. The chain is built from TRBV27 and TRBJ1-5, with TRBD1 matching over 9 bases. The germline V gene encodes CDR1 MNHEY and CDR2 SMNVEV (reference sequence). J was trimmed by 7 bases and V by 6 bases; bases with no gene match: 4. This CDR3 has 13 amino acids.

This clone was observed a few times. This chain joins TRBV12-3 or TRBV12-4 and TRBJ1-4; no reliable D call. The CDR3 runs to 12 residues. V lost 2 bases, J lost 4 bases, and 2 bases lay in between. The CDR3 region has the DNA TGTGCCAGCAGTTTACTTAATGAAAAACTGTTTTTT. Encoded protein: CASSLLNEKLFF.

V and J are TRBV29-1 and TRBJ2-7, with D perhaps TRBD2 (5 bases). Germline assignment: CDR1 SQVTM and CDR2 ANQGSEA. With 1 base removed from V and 5 bases from J, the gap between germline ends came to 9 bases. This CDR3 comprises 12 residues. The CDR3 coding sequence is TGCAGCGTTGAAGGGGGAGCAGACGAGCAGTACTTC. This codes for CSVEGGADEQYF.

This clone is a singleton in its sample. V gene TRBV27 combines with J gene TRBJ1-1; D is ambiguous. CDR1 and CDR2 from the germline V gene are MNHEY and SMNVEV (reference sequence). The V end was cut by 2 bases, the J end by 0 bases, with 10 bases between. This CDR3 spans 15 amino acids. The DNA of the CDR3 is TGTGCCAGCAGTTTAGTTCGGGATTTGAACACTGAAGCTTTCTTT. Encoded protein: CASSLVRDLNTEAFF.

This clone was counted only a few times. V is TRBV4-1 and J is TRBJ2-7, with 7 positions matching TRBD1. The CDR3 is 15 amino acids. Per germline, CDR1 MGHRA and CDR2 YSYEKL. Trimming cost V 0 bases and J 3 bases; bases outside gene matches: 5. DNA of the CDR3: TGCGCCAGCAGCCAAGATTGGGACAGTCTCTACGAGCAGTACTTC. It translates to CASSQDWDSLYEQYF.

The chain is built from TRBV5-1 and TRBJ2-7; 13 bases fit TRBD2. Germline assignment: CDR1 SGHRS and CDR2 YFSETQ. The CDR3 spans 15 residues. The V gene end was trimmed by 5 bases and the J gene end by 5 bases; junction bases not matched to a gene: 7. The CDR3 coding sequence is TGCGCCAGCAGGGGCGGGGGACTAGCGGGAAACGAGCAGTACTTC. Amino acids: CASRGGGLAGNEQYF.

The chain has TRBV6-2 or TRBV6-3 and TRBJ2-7; 9 bases align to TRBD1. The CDR3 totals 16 residues. With V trimmed by 0 bases and J by 2 bases, 5 bases remained unmatched. Germline V gene data show CDR1 as MNHEY and CDR2 as SVGEGT. The DNA of the CDR3 is TGTGCCAGCAGTTACTCACAGGGGGCCCCTACCTACGAGCAGTACTTC. Its translation: CASSYSQGAPTYEQYF.

The DNA of the CDR3 is TGTGCCAGCAGCCCGACTAGTCTCTCCTACAATGAGCAGTTCTTC. It translates to CASSPTSLSYNEQFF. The chain joins TRBV7-9 to TRBJ2-1; D is possibly TRBD2 (6 bases). V lost 5 bases, J lost 0 bases, and 11 bases lay in between. CDR3 length: 15 amino acids. Per the germline V gene, CDR1 is SEHNR and CDR2 is FQNEAQ (reference sequence).

V and J are TRBV7-2 and TRBJ2-1, with D possibly TRBD2 on 5 matching bases. V was clipped by 10 bases and J by 5 bases, with 21 bases between them. Germline lookup yields CDR1 SGHTA and CDR2 FQGNSA. This CDR3 spans 15 amino acids. CDR3 in amino acids: CATTSVTTLHNEQFF. Written as DNA, the CDR3 is TGTGCCACCACTAGTGTAACTACATTGCACAATGAGCAGTTCTTC.

This chain uses TRBV4-3 with TRBJ2-7; perhaps TRBD1 as D (6 bases). V lost 5 bases, J lost 1 base, and 12 bases lay in between. The CDR3 has 14 amino acids. The germline V gene encodes CDR1 LGHNA and CDR2 YSLEER. CDR3 bases: TGCGCCAGCAGCAACCGGGACAATTCCTACGAGCAGTACTTC. This encodes CASSNRDNSYEQYF.

V is TRBV2 and J is TRBJ2-7; 10 bases are shared with TRBD2. CDR3 length: 14 residues. With V trimmed by 6 bases and J by 3 bases, 5 bases remained unmatched. Germline V gene lookup returns CDR1 SNHLY and CDR2 FYNNEI. CDR3 in amino acids: CASRGAGGFYEQYF. For the CDR3, the DNA is TGTGCCAGCAGGGGAGCGGGAGGGTTCTACGAGCAGTACTTC. Filled out from reference TRBV2 and TRBJ2-7, the complete variable domain reads EPEVTQTPSHQVTQMGQEVILRCVPISNHLYFYWYRQILGQKVEFLVSFYNNEISEKSEIFDDQFSVERPDGSNFTLKIRSTKLEDSAMYFCASRGAGGFYEQYFGPGTRLTVT.

This chain uses TRBV18 with TRBJ1-2, with D unresolved. V was cut by 2 bases and J by 2 bases, with 12 bases left in between. The CDR3 is 15 amino acids. Germline loops: CDR1 KGHSH, CDR2 LQKENI. The CDR3 sequence: CASSPTGPVNYGYTF. In DNA form, the CDR3 reads TGTGCCAGCTCACCAACTGGGCCGGTGAACTATGGCTACACCTTC.